The 26 T cell receptor beta chains below all came from one sample that was sequenced in a study of T cell repertoires in cytomegalovirus infection (dated by TCRdb to the late 2010s). These receptors are not linked to any known antigen. For sequencing, an Illumina HiSeq 1500 was employed. The public reads were reanalyzed by TCRdb: fastp trimming at Q25, MiXCR alignment, in-frame beta chains only. A single entry per CDR3 protein holds the most common genes and DNA from its merged rows. In this sample the table shows some 920,000 distinct CDR3 sequences, around 32% of which occur a single time. The ten biggest clones cover about 14% of the sample. The treatment or condition label on this specimen signifies: in vitro stimulation with specific CMV peptide epitopes to enrich CMV-specific T cells. The sequencing here drew on cultured CD8+ T cells from PBMCs, taken from culture after CMV antigen stimulation. The receptor source for this set is a human donor in good health (CMV status not recorded). Some clones in this sample may be carry-over from other donors' samples.

In this sample, this clonotype turned up a few times. The rearrangement uses TRBV7-3 and TRBJ1-1; 9 bases are shared with TRBD1. The V segment lost 5 bases and the J segment 4 bases; nucleotides outside the gene matches: 11. CDR1 is SGHTA and CDR2 is FQGTGA in the germline V gene. The CDR3 has 16 amino acids. The CDR3 reads CASSPSPADRGTEAFF. The CDR3 DNA sequence: TGTGCCAGCAGCCCCAGTCCCGCGGACAGGGGCACTGAAGCTTTCTTT. Supplemented by reference TRBV7-3 and TRBJ1-1, the full variable domain reads GAGVSQTPSNKVTEKGKYVELRCDPISGHTALYWYRQSLGQGPEFLIYFQGTGAADDSGLPNDRFFAVRPEGSVSTLKIQRTERGDSAVYLCASSPSPADRGTEAFFGQGTRLTVV.

The J gene is TRBJ2-5, the V gene TRBV12-3 or TRBV12-4; 7 bases agree with TRBD2. Losses at the gene ends were 4 bases for V and 2 bases for J; bases not matched to a gene: 7. The CDR3 spans 15 residues. Here the CDR3 DNA reads TGTGCCAGCAGTTCTCCGGGGGAGGGGCAAGAGACCCAGTACTTC. Translation: CASSSPGEGQETQYF.

V and J are TRBV10-2 and TRBJ1-5; D is ambiguous. V gave up 0 bases and J gave up 7 bases, with 10 bases separating them. The germline V gene has CDR1 WSHSY and CDR2 SAAADI. The CDR3 length is 14 residues. The CDR3 reads CASSESGVRQPQHF. The CDR3 DNA follows: TGCGCCAGCAGTGAGTCCGGGGTTCGGCAGCCCCAGCATTTT.

The chain is built from TRBV28 and TRBJ2-1, with D uncertain. The CDR3 runs to 14 residues. Deletions cut 7 bases from V and 4 bases from J, with 14 bases between. From germline, CDR1 is MDHEN and CDR2 SYDVKM. The CDR3 reads CASTQQTFYNEQFF. Written as DNA, the CDR3 is TGTGCCAGCACCCAACAGACTTTTTACAATGAGCAGTTCTTC.

This clonotype has just a few counts. This rearrangement joins TRBV7-9 to TRBJ2-7; TRBD1 agrees at 10 bases. V shed 3 bases and J 5 bases; nucleotides not matched to a gene: 7. The CDR3 totals 15 residues. The germline V gene has CDR1 SEHNR and CDR2 FQNEAQ (reference sequence). The CDR3 loop is CASSFRDRGLHEQYF. The CDR3, as DNA: TGTGCCAGCAGCTTTCGGGACAGGGGTCTTCACGAGCAGTACTTC.

This clonotype has just a few counts. The chain is built from TRBV27 and TRBJ1-1; no firm D call. Germline V gene data show CDR1 as MNHEY and CDR2 as SMNVEV (reference sequence). The CDR3 is 13 residues long. V was pared by 0 bases and J by 9 bases, with 11 bases between. CDR3 sequence reads: CASSLSVQTKAFF. CDR3 nucleotides: TGTGCCAGCAGTTTATCGGTCCAGACCAAAGCTTTCTTT.

This clonotype was recorded many times. This sequence joins TRBV12-3 or TRBV12-4 and TRBJ2-3, with TRBD2 matching over 16 bases. The CDR3 has 21 residues. Trimming at V came to 3 bases and at J to 2 bases, leaving 14 bases not matched to a gene. The CDR3 reads CASSFGGPGLAGGRNTDTQYF. The CDR3 DNA reads TGTGCCAGCAGTTTTGGGGGCCCGGGACTAGCGGGGGGGCGGAACACAGATACGCAGTATTTT.

The V gene is TRBV29-1, the J gene TRBJ2-7, with D uncertain. Between the trimmed V and J ends, which lost 4 bases and 4 bases, there was a span of 14 bases. Looked up from germline, CDR1 is SQVTM and CDR2 is ANQGSEA. The CDR3 is 13 residues long. Written as DNA, the CDR3 is TGCAGCGTTGTAGACCAGATTGTTTACGAGCAGTACTTC. Encoded protein: CSVVDQIVYEQYF.

This clonotype occurred once. V is TRBV5-6 and J is TRBJ1-2, with 8 nucleotides matching TRBD1. V shed 5 bases, J shed 7 bases, and the junction held 7 bases outside the gene matches. CDR1 and CDR2 from the germline V gene are SGHDT and YYEEEE. The CDR3 covers 13 residues. The CDR3 loop is CASSRTGRSGYTF. CDR3 in DNA: TGTGCCAGCAGTCGGACAGGGCGATCTGGCTACACCTTC.

The chain combines TRBV5-4 with TRBJ2-1, with D possibly TRBD2 on 6 matching bases. This CDR3 spans 16 amino acids. Trimming shortened V by 4 bases and J by 2 bases, and 16 bases separated the two germline ends. The V gene's germline CDR1 is SGHNT and CDR2 YYREEE (reference sequence). The CDR3: CASSPEVGEAYNEQFF. The DNA for the CDR3 is TGTGCCAGCAGCCCAGAAGTAGGGGAGGCCTACAATGAGCAGTTCTTC.

The J gene is TRBJ1-2, the V gene TRBV6-9; no clear D gene. The V gene's germline CDR1 is MNHGY and CDR2 SVAAGI. V was pared by 0 bases and J by 8 bases, with 16 bases between. CDR3 length equals 15 residues. This CDR3 reads CASSYSTERMRGYTF. In DNA, the CDR3 is TGTGCCAGCAGTTATTCCACCGAAAGAATGAGAGGCTACACCTTC.

This clonotype was observed a few times. The chain joins TRBV10-2 to TRBJ2-7; 9 nucleotides line up with TRBD2. Germline CDR1 WSHSY, CDR2 SAAADI. V dropped 4 bases and J dropped 1; count of bases not matched to a gene: 5. The CDR3 sequence is 15 residues long. Here the CDR3 reads CASSAQRGVSYEQYF. The CDR3 nucleotides read TGCGCCAGCAGTGCGCAGCGGGGGGTATCCTACGAGCAGTACTTC.

This rearrangement joins TRBV6-5 to TRBJ2-2, with D perhaps TRBD1 or TRBD2 (6 bases each). V was clipped by 2 bases and J by 0 bases, with 10 bases between them. In germline, CDR1 is MNHEY, CDR2 SVGAGI. This CDR3 comprises 16 residues. In DNA form, the CDR3 reads TGTGCCAGCAGTTACGGAGGGGGGACGAACACCGGGGAGCTGTTTTTT. Protein: CASSYGGGTNTGELFF.

In its sample, this clonotype was seen a few times. The chain has TRBV6-5 and TRBJ2-1, with D unclear. The CDR3 runs to 11 residues. Germline V gene data show CDR1 as MNHEY and CDR2 as SVGAGI. Trimming pared 7 bases from V and 12 bases from J, leaving 13 bases between. DNA for the CDR3: TGTGCCAGCACTGTGGGATGGGCGCAGTTCTTC. Residues: CASTVGWAQFF.

This clonotype was seen only a few times. V and J are TRBV6-1 and TRBJ2-5; D is undetermined. Germline CDR1 and CDR2: MNHNS and SASEGT. This CDR3 is 12 amino acids long. Trimming shortened V by 3 bases and J by 8 bases, and 10 bases separated the two germline ends. This CDR3 is CASSDPLFTQYF. CDR3 sequence (DNA): TGTGCCAGCAGTGACCCATTGTTTACCCAGTACTTC.

J is TRBJ1-4 and V is TRBV7-2, with D unclear. V lost 8 bases and J lost 6, with 13 bases in between. CDR1 SGHTA and CDR2 FQGNSA come from the germline V gene. The CDR3 is made up of 13 amino acids. Written as DNA, the CDR3 is TGTGCCAGCGCTTTGGGAGGCGATGAAAAACTGTTTTTT. Translating gives CASALGGDEKLFF.

CDR3 loop: CASSELGQGDYEQYF. In DNA, the CDR3 is TGCGCCAGCAGTGAGTTGGGACAGGGGGACTACGAGCAGTACTTC. The chain combines TRBV10-2 with TRBJ2-7; 11 bases are a match to TRBD1. After removal of 1 base from V and 3 bases from J, the junction contained 2 bases not matched to a gene. The CDR3 is 15 amino acids. CDR1 WSHSY and CDR2 SAAADI come from the germline V gene.

This clonotype was counted between two and nine times. The chain combines TRBV12-5 with TRBJ2-7; possibly TRBD1 for D (7 bases). The germline gives CDR1 LGHNT, CDR2 FRNRAP. Trimming pared 8 bases from V and 4 bases from J, leaving 21 bases between. The CDR3 consists of 15 residues. The CDR3 region has the DNA TGTGCTAGTCTAGCGACAGGGCGGAATTATTACGAGCAGTACTTC. Protein product: CASLATGRNYYEQYF.

This chain connects TRBV7-8 to TRBJ2-1; TRBD2 agrees at 8 bases. The CDR3 contains 14 residues. The J segment lost 8 bases and the V segment lost 2 bases, leaving 5 bases of the junction unmatched. The germline gives CDR1 SGHVS, CDR2 FQNEAQ. CDR3: CASSLPGGPDEQFF. The CDR3 DNA follows: TGTGCCAGCAGCTTACCGGGGGGGCCGGATGAGCAGTTCTTC.

The CDR3 coding sequence is TGTGCCAGCAGCCGGGGACCCGACGGACGCAATCAGCCCCAGCATTTT. Its translation is CASSRGPDGRNQPQHF. This sequence joins TRBV7-6 and TRBJ1-5, with D possibly matching TRBD1 (5 bases). CDR3 length: 16 amino acids. Germline CDR1 and CDR2: SGHVS and FNYEAQ. V was shortened by 5 bases and J by 2 bases, with 16 bases between the two germline ends.

This clonotype occurred once. The rearrangement uses TRBV29-1 and TRBJ1-2; TRBD1 is a possible D gene (5 bases). Trimming removed 6 bases at V and 7 bases at J, with 15 bases between. CDR3 length equals 12 residues. Germline V gene lookup returns CDR1 SQVTM and CDR2 ANQGSEA. CDR3 loop: CSVQRGDPGYTF. The DNA for the CDR3 is TGCAGCGTCCAGCGGGGGGATCCTGGCTACACCTTC.

This clonotype was seen at least ten times. The V call is TRBV7-2, the J call TRBJ2-2; D unclear. CDR1 is SGHTA, CDR2 FQGNSA, per germline. V lost 0 bases to trimming and J lost 3 bases, with 5 bases between them. The CDR3 length is 14 residues. In DNA form, the CDR3 reads TGTGCCAGCAGCTTAGCCTATCACACCGGGGAGCTGTTTTTT. Translated: CASSLAYHTGELFF.

The chain combines TRBV7-9 with TRBJ1-4, with a tentative D call TRBD1 (5 bases). CDR1 and CDR2 from the germline V gene are SEHNR and FQNEAQ (reference sequence). The V gene lost 1 base and the J gene lost 3 bases, with 15 bases spanning the gap. The CDR3 contains 17 residues. CDR3 loop: CASSLEPLRGSNEKLFF. In DNA, the CDR3 is TGTGCCAGCAGCTTAGAGCCATTGAGGGGTTCTAATGAAAAACTGTTTTTT.

The V gene is TRBV6-6, the J gene TRBJ2-3, with D possibly being TRBD1 or TRBD2 (6 bases each). With 2 bases removed from V and 0 bases from J, the gap between germline ends came to 18 bases. The length of the CDR3 is 18 residues. Germline V gene sequence: CDR1 MNHNY, CDR2 SVGAGI (reference sequence). CDR3: CASSYVHGGTPSTDTQYF. The CDR3 DNA sequence: TGTGCCAGCAGTTACGTGCATGGAGGGACACCTAGCACAGATACGCAGTATTTT.

V usage is TRBV4-1 and J usage is TRBJ2-1, with 9 bases that match TRBD2. The germline V gene has CDR1 MGHRA and CDR2 YSYEKL. This CDR3 is built from 14 residues. V dropped 4 bases and J dropped 9; count of bases not matched to a gene: 7. CDR3 coding DNA: TGCGCCAGCAGCCCACGGGCGGGGGGGGTTGAGCAGTTCTTC. It encodes CASSPRAGGVEQFF.

This chain uses TRBV12-5 with TRBJ2-5; possibly TRBD2 for D (5 bases). Germline lookup yields CDR1 LGHNT and CDR2 FRNRAP. This CDR3 contains 14 residues. V lost 0 bases and J 3 bases, leaving 8 bases between the germline ends. CDR3 loop: CASGLVGGEETQYF. The CDR3 DNA reads as TGTGCTAGTGGTTTGGTAGGAGGAGAAGAGACCCAGTACTTC.